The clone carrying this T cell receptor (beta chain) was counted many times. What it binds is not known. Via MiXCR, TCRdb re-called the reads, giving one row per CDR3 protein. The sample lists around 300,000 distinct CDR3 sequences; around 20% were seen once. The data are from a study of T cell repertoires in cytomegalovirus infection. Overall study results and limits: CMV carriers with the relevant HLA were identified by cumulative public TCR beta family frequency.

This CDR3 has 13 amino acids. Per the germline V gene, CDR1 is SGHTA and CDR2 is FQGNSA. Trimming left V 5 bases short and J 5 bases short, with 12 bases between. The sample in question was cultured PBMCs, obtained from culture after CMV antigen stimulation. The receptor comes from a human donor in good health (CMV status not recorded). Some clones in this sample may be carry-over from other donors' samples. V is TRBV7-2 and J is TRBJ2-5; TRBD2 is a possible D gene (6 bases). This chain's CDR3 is CASSPTRGETQYF. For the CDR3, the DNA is TGTGCCAGCAGCCCAACACGGGGGGAGACCCAGTACTTC.